This TCR beta chain stems from a study of cytomegalovirus exposure and HLA in healthy donors. Study-wide context: When 350 to 500 donors were genotyped, about 86% of them were found to fall in the Caucasian-associated ancestry cluster. Findings of the study overall: What a later analysis reportedly showed was that an Asian-associated ancestry cluster had fewer N-insertions than the roughly 670-donor mean.

Primers: 60 Vbeta forward and 13 Jbeta reverse. Sequenced by immunoSEQ multiplex PCR; TCRdb stores in-frame clones only, minus some. Of around 170,000 clones in the sample, more than 70% were seen once. Comment on this clone: As yet, its antigen is unknown.

The receptor was derived from a boy aged 2 to 9 in good health and CMV-seronegative. Sample: PBMCs.

CDR3 in DNA: TGTGCCACCAGCAGAACCCGGGACAGGGGACAGACCGTTCTAGCCAAAAACATTCAGTACTTC. It is translated as CATSRTRDRGQTVLAKNIQYF. V and J are TRBV15 and TRBJ2-4; 10 positions match TRBD1. Germline CDR1 reads LNHNV; CDR2 reads YYDKDF (reference sequence). V shed 2 bases and J 0 bases; nucleotides not matched to a gene: 16. This CDR3 contains 21 residues.